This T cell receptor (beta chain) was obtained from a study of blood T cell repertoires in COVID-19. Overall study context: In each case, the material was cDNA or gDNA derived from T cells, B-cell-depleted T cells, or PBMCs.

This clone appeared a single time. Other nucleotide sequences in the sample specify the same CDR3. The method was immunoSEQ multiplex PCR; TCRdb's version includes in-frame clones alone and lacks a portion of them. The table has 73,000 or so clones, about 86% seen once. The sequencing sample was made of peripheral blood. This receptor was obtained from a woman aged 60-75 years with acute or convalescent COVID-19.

The DNA for the CDR3 is TGCGCCAGCAGCCTCACTGAATCGGGAAACACCATATATTTT. Protein: CASSLTESGNTIYF. The V call is TRBV5-1, the J call TRBJ1-3, with unresolved D. This CDR3 comprises 14 residues. With 4 bases removed from V and 4 bases from J, the gap between germline ends came to 12 bases. The germline V gene has CDR1 SGHRS and CDR2 YFSETQ.